These T cell receptor beta chains were read from a single sample in a study of blood T cell repertoires in COVID-19. Assay: immunoSEQ multiplex PCR; the TCRdb copy retains only in-frame clones and omits some. The table has 70,000 or so clones, roughly 86% seen once. Specimen: peripheral blood. These receptors were obtained from a woman between 50 and 59 years old with acute or convalescent COVID-19. The CDR3 runs from the conserved cysteine through the conserved F or W. D genes are given only for firm matches. A clone size is listed for some rows: how often the clone was seen (once, few, many), or a class if it is expanded.

v_gene	abundance	d_gene	j_gene	CDR3nt	CDR3aa
TRBV5-1	once	.	TRBJ1-6	TGCGCCAGTTCCACAGGGATGGGACATTCACCCCTCCACTTT	CASSTGMGHSPLHF
TRBV6-5	.	TRBD1	TRBJ1-2	TGTGCCAGCAGGACCGACAGGGGGTCTAACTATGGCTACACCTTC	CASRTDRGSNYGYTF
TRBV19	.	TRBD1	TRBJ2-7	TGTGCCAGTAGTATAGGGACAGGGCAAGACTACGAGCAGTACTTC	CASSIGTGQDYEQYF
TRBV7-6	.	.	TRBJ1-1	TGTGCCAGCAGCTTAGCGGCGGGGTCTGAAGCTTTCTTT	CASSLAAGSEAFF
TRBV14	.	.	TRBJ2-7	TGTGCCAGCAGCCAAGAAGCAGGTCCCGAGCAGTACTTC	CASSQEAGPEQYF
TRBV11-3	.	TRBD1	TRBJ1-6	TGTGCCAGCAGCCACTACAGGGGGCCTACCTATAATTCACCCCTCCACTTT	CASSHYRGPTYNSPLHF
TRBV19	.	.	TRBJ1-2	TGTGCCAGTAGTATTTTAGCTCTCTCCTCCTATGGCTACACCTTC	CASSILALSSYGYTF
TRBV19	.	TRBD2	TRBJ2-3	TGTGCCAGTAGTATTAGGACTAGCGGGAGCCCAGATACGCAGTATTTT	CASSIRTSGSPDTQYF
TRBV30	.	TRBD1	TRBJ1-6	TGTGCCTGGACACAACAGGGGACGAGGTCACCCCTCCACTTT	CAWTQQGTRSPLHF
TRBV12-3/TRBV12-4	.	TRBD1	TRBJ1-2	TGTGCCAGCAGTCGAACAGGGGTCTATGGCTACACCTTC	CASSRTGVYGYTF
TRBV11-3	.	TRBD1	TRBJ2-5	TGTGCCAGCAGCTCAAATACAGGGGGCGGAGAGACCCAGTACTTC	CASSSNTGGGETQYF
TRBV2	.	.	TRBJ1-2	TGTGCCAGCAGTGAAGGAGACTATGGCTACACCTTC	CASSEGDYGYTF
TRBV5-1	.	TRBD1	TRBJ2-7	TGCGCCAGCAGCTTGGGGGACAGGGTCTCCTACGAGCAGTACTTC	CASSLGDRVSYEQYF
TRBV5-5	.	.	TRBJ2-7	TGTGCCAGCAGCGAGAACCCCGGCGAGCAGTACTTC	CASSENPGEQYF
TRBV4-2	.	.	TRBJ2-2	TGTGCCAGCAGCCAAGCGGACTACCCGAACACCGGGGAGCTGTTTTTT	CASSQADYPNTGELFF
TRBV5-4	.	.	TRBJ1-1	TGTGCCAGCAGCTGGGGTCAGGGCGCGAGGACTGAAGCTTTCTTT	CASSWGQGARTEAFF
TRBV9	.	TRBD1	TRBJ2-3	TGTGCCAGCAGCCCAGGGACAGGGGTAAATACGCAGTATTTT	CASSPGTGVNTQYF
TRBV10-1	once	TRBD1	TRBJ2-1	TGCGCCAGCAGTGAGGACAGGGGGATTGAGCAGTTCTTC	CASSEDRGIEQFF
TRBV4-1	.	.	TRBJ1-5	TGCGCCAGCAGGCCGACAGGTAGCAATCAGCCCCAGCATTTT	CASRPTGSNQPQHF
TRBV7-2	.	.	TRBJ2-7	TGTGCCAGCAACGGGGACCCCAGGGGAGAGCAGTACTTC	CASNGDPRGEQYF
TRBV2	once	TRBD1	TRBJ2-2	TGTGCCAGCAGCCTCGGACAGGCGGCCACCGGGGAGCTGTTTTTT	CASSLGQAATGELFF
TRBV10-2	.	.	TRBJ1-1	TGCGCCAGCAGTGACCCCTTCAGGGGGAACACTGAAGCTTTCTTT	CASSDPFRGNTEAFF
TRBV28	.	TRBD1	TRBJ1-2	TGTGCCACCCTGGGACAGGGGAACAAACACTATGGCTACACCTTC	CATLGQGNKHYGYTF
TRBV6-5	once	.	TRBJ1-6	TGTGCCAGCAGTTACATAGTCTCCTATAATTCACCCCTCCACTTT	CASSYIVSYNSPLHF
TRBV28	.	.	TRBJ2-2	TGTGCCAGCAGTGGGTCGGGAGCGAACACCGGGGAGCTGTTTTTT	CASSGSGANTGELFF
TRBV3-1/TRBV3-2	few	.	TRBJ2-7	TGTGCCAGCAGCCAAGATCCCCCTTTTAGTGAGCAGTACTTC	CASSQDPPFSEQYF
TRBV28	few	.	TRBJ1-4	TGTGCCAGCAGTAACAGGGCTCTTAATGAAAAACTGTTTTTT	CASSNRALNEKLFF
TRBV6-2/TRBV6-3	.	TRBD2	TRBJ2-1	TGTGCCAGCAGCCCCCTATCGGGAGGAAATTACAATGAGCAGTTCTTC	CASSPLSGGNYNEQFF
TRBV18	.	TRBD1	TRBJ2-1	TGTGCCAGCTCCTCGGGACAGGGGGCCTTCTATGAGCAGTTCTTC	CASSSGQGAFYEQFF
TRBV27	.	TRBD1	TRBJ1-2	TGTGCCAGCAGTCGGACAGGGACATATGGCTACACCTTC	CASSRTGTYGYTF
TRBV7-9	.	.	TRBJ1-6	TGTGCCAGCAGCTTACTGGCAGGGGATTCACCCCTCCACTTT	CASSLLAGDSPLHF
TRBV19	.	TRBD2	TRBJ2-5	TGTGCCAGCACGACTAGCGGGGGGGTTTCGGAGACCCAGTACTTC	CASTTSGGVSETQYF
TRBV5-1	few	TRBD2	TRBJ2-1	TGCGCCAGCAGCCGCGGGACTAGCCTAAGCAATGAGCAGTTCTTC	CASSRGTSLSNEQFF
TRBV5-4	.	TRBD2	TRBJ2-3	TGTGCCAGCAGCTTGGACTTAGCGGGGGGGCTCTCAGATACGCAGTATTTT	CASSLDLAGGLSDTQYF
TRBV2	.	.	TRBJ1-4	TGTGCCAGCATAGGACAGCCTAATGAAAAACTGTTTTTT	CASIGQPNEKLFF
TRBV24-1	once	TRBD1	TRBJ1-1	TGTGCCACCAGGGGGACAGGGACGACGATGAACACTGAAGCTTTCTTT	CATRGTGTTMNTEAFF
TRBV12-3/TRBV12-4	.	.	TRBJ2-4	TGTGCCAGCAGTTTCGGCAGGGTAGACATTCAGTACTTC	CASSFGRVDIQYF
TRBV15	.	TRBD1	TRBJ1-5	TGTGCCACCAGCAGACGAAACAGGGGCGGGAACCAGCCCCAGCATTTT	CATSRRNRGGNQPQHF
TRBV15	once	.	TRBJ1-3	TGTGCCACCAGCAGAGACAGGGTCAGCGGAAACACCATATATTTT	CATSRDRVSGNTIYF
TRBV2	.	TRBD1	TRBJ1-4	TGTGCCAGCAGGCTTCGACAGGGAGAGGAAAAACTGTTTTTT	CASRLRQGEEKLFF
TRBV6-5	.	TRBD1	TRBJ2-6	TGTGCCAGCAGACAGGGGTCGGCCGGGGCCAACGTCCTGACTTTC	CASRQGSAGANVLTF
TRBV29-1	.	TRBD1	TRBJ2-4	TGCAGCGTTTTTCAGGACAGGGGGGGAAACATTCAGTACTTC	CSVFQDRGGNIQYF
TRBV29-1	.	TRBD2	TRBJ2-1	TGCAGCGCGCCGGGACTAGCGGTTTACAATGAGCAGTTCTTC	CSAPGLAVYNEQFF
TRBV7-2	.	TRBD1	TRBJ2-2	TGTGCCAGCAGCTTAGAAGGGACAGCCCTCACCGGGGAGCTGTTTTTT	CASSLEGTALTGELFF
TRBV9	.	.	TRBJ2-7	TGTGCCAGCAGCGTAGACACAGGGCCCTACGAGCAGTACTTC	CASSVDTGPYEQYF
TRBV20-1	once	.	TRBJ1-1	TGCAGTGCTAGCAGGTTCCATGAAGCTTTCTTT	CSASRFHEAFF
TRBV5-1	once	.	TRBJ2-3	TGCGCCAGCAGCCCGACAGGACTCACAGATACGCAGTATTTT	CASSPTGLTDTQYF